Listed below are T cell receptor beta chains from one sample, sequenced in a study of OX40 agonist ivuxolimab in advanced cancers. Profiled with immunoSEQ multiplex PCR; TCRdb holds only in-frame clones, not every one. The sample holds around 62,000 clones, around nine tenths seen once. Sample: CD4+ or CD8+ T cells sorted from blood, taken in a trial of the OX40 agonist ivuxolimab. The receptors come from an adult with an advanced solid tumor such as melanoma, head and neck, liver or kidney cancer. The CDR3 runs from the conserved cysteine through the conserved F or W. A D gene is named only where the DNA matches it firmly. The size of a clone is reported for some rows only, either as once, few or many, or as a class for expanded clones.

d_call j_call clone_size v_call cdr3_aa cdr3_nt
NA TRBJ2-1 NA TRBV6-5 CASSYYGLLYNEQFF TGTGCCAGCAGTTACTACGGGTTACTCTACAATGAGCAGTTCTTC
TRBD1 TRBJ2-5 NA TRBV19 CASSIQGAPQETQYF TGTGCCAGTAGTATACAGGGGGCTCCCCAAGAGACCCAGTACTTC
TRBD1 TRBJ2-7 NA TRBV2 CASSPGQGPYEQYF TGTGCCAGCAGTCCGGGACAGGGACCCTACGAGCAGTACTTC
TRBD2 TRBJ2-5 few TRBV19 CASSIVGGRGQETQYF TGTGCCAGTAGTATAGTCGGCGGGAGAGGCCAAGAGACCCAGTACTTC
NA TRBJ2-7 NA TRBV14 CASSQIAGYEQYF TGTGCCAGCAGCCAAATAGCCGGGTACGAGCAGTACTTC
TRBD1 TRBJ1-5 NA TRBV19 CASSPGDRGSNQPQHF TGTGCCAGTAGTCCCGGGGACAGGGGGAGCAATCAGCCCCAGCATTTT
NA TRBJ2-2 few TRBV11-3 CASTLNTGELFF TGTGCCAGCACCCTGAACACCGGGGAGCTGTTTTTT
NA TRBJ2-4 NA TRBV7-2 CASSLRVGQEGKNIQYF TGTGCCAGCAGCTTACGGGTCGGGCAGGAGGGCAAAAACATTCAGTACTTC
NA TRBJ2-7 few TRBV6-1 CASSDLGRSYEQYF TGTGCCAGCAGTGATTTGGGGCGCTCCTACGAGCAGTACTTC
NA TRBJ1-1 NA TRBV25-1 CASSELGRATEAFF TGTGCCAGCAGTGAGCTCGGGAGGGCCACTGAAGCTTTCTTT
NA TRBJ1-5 once TRBV6-5 CASSYSGVGQPQHF TGTGCCAGCAGTTACTCGGGTGTCGGTCAGCCCCAGCATTTT
TRBD1 TRBJ2-2 NA TRBV7-3 CASSFAGQENTGELFF TGTGCCAGCAGCTTTGCGGGACAGGAGAACACCGGGGAGCTGTTTTTT
TRBD2 TRBJ2-3 once TRBV6-5 CASSYSGLAGADTQYF TGTGCCAGCAGTTACTCAGGACTAGCGGGAGCAGATACGCAGTATTTT
NA TRBJ1-1 NA TRBV2 CASQFGRLFGNTEAFF TGTGCCAGCCAATTTGGTAGGCTTTTTGGGAACACTGAAGCTTTCTTT
TRBD2 TRBJ2-7 NA TRBV7-2 CASSLLSGLVYEQYF TGTGCCAGCAGCTTGCTCTCGGGACTAGTCTACGAGCAGTACTTC
NA TRBJ2-1 NA TRBV5-1 CASSLYNEQFF TGCGCCAGCAGCTTGTACAATGAGCAGTTCTTC
TRBD2 TRBJ2-3 NA TRBV11-1 CASSTTSGMGTDTQYF TGTGCCAGCAGCACGACTAGCGGGATGGGCACAGATACGCAGTATTTT
TRBD1 TRBJ1-3 few TRBV15 CATSRVDRTTGNTIYF TGTGCCACCAGCAGAGTGGACAGGACGACTGGAAACACCATATATTTT
NA TRBJ1-4 NA TRBV7-2 CASSPGQREKLFF TGTGCCAGCAGCCCCGGACAAAGGGAAAAACTGTTTTTT
NA TRBJ2-1 NA TRBV19 CASNLAGYSYNEQFF TGTGCCAGTAACCTGGCAGGCTACTCCTACAATGAGCAGTTCTTC
NA TRBJ1-5 NA TRBV10-2 CASRNVGDHQPQHF TGCGCCAGCAGGAATGTCGGGGACCATCAGCCCCAGCATTTT
NA TRBJ2-7 NA TRBV5-6 CASSFEGNEQYF TGTGCCAGCAGCTTCGAGGGAAACGAGCAGTACTTC
NA TRBJ2-2 once TRBV5-4 CASSLGRANTGELFF TGTGCCAGCAGCTTGGGGCGGGCGAACACCGGGGAGCTGTTTTTT
NA TRBJ2-4 NA TRBV19 CASTRDWLAKNIQYF TGTGCCAGCACTAGGGACTGGCTAGCCAAAAACATTCAGTACTTC
NA TRBJ1-1 NA TRBV2 CAIQRGRNTEAFF TGTGCCATCCAACGCGGGAGGAACACTGAAGCTTTCTTT
NA TRBJ1-6 NA TRBV2 CASRDNNSPLHF TGTGCCAGCAGGGACAATAATTCACCCCTCCACTTT
NA TRBJ2-1 NA TRBV11-3 CASSALQGSYNEQFF TGTGCCAGCAGCGCTTTACAGGGCTCCTACAATGAGCAGTTCTTC
TRBD1 TRBJ1-2 NA TRBV5-8 CASSWTGNPYGYTF TGTGCCAGCAGCTGGACAGGGAACCCCTATGGCTACACCTTC
TRBD2 TRBJ2-1 NA TRBV10-3 CAISELAGTYNEQFF TGTGCCATCAGTGAACTAGCGGGAACCTACAATGAGCAGTTCTTC
NA TRBJ2-1 NA TRBV11-2 CASSFDSLGSRFF TGTGCCAGCAGCTTCGACAGTTTGGGGAGTCGGTTCTTC
TRBD1 TRBJ2-2 NA TRBV28 CASRDRAAGTGELFF TGTGCCAGCAGGGACAGGGCTGCAGGCACCGGGGAGCTGTTTTTT
NA TRBJ2-3 NA TRBV10-3 CAIRSPLGGTADTQYF TGTGCCATCAGGAGTCCTCTTGGCGGGACGGCAGATACGCAGTATTTT
TRBD1 TRBJ2-1 NA TRBV29-1 CSVVTGGRYNEQFF TGCAGCGTTGTCACAGGGGGCCGTTACAATGAGCAGTTCTTC
NA TRBJ2-1 NA TRBV20-1 CSASPGGEQFF TGCAGTGCTAGTCCTGGGGGTGAGCAGTTCTTC
NA TRBJ1-2 NA TRBV7-2 CASSLEAGVGYGYTF TGTGCCAGCAGCTTAGAGGCTGGGGTGGGCTATGGCTACACCTTC
TRBD2 TRBJ2-3 NA TRBV11-3 CASSLGRGGITDTQYF TGTGCCAGCAGCTTAGGTCGGGGAGGGATCACAGATACGCAGTATTTT
NA TRBJ1-2 NA TRBV2 CASSVRDFDGYTF TGTGCCAGCAGTGTTCGGGATTTCGATGGCTACACCTTC
NA TRBJ1-2 NA TRBV29-1 CSVHQGSGYTF TGCAGCGTCCATCAGGGGAGTGGCTACACCTTC
NA TRBJ2-7 NA TRBV19 CASSLGRVSYEQYF TGTGCCAGTAGCCTCGGGAGAGTCTCCTACGAGCAGTACTTC
TRBD2 TRBJ2-7 NA TRBV10-3 CAISVGEGLAGGEEQYF TGTGCCATCAGCGTAGGGGAGGGACTAGCGGGAGGAGAGGAGCAGTACTTC
NA TRBJ1-2 NA TRBV11-2 CASSRLGRALGYGYTF TGTGCCAGCAGCCGTCTCGGGAGGGCCCTAGGATATGGCTACACCTTC